This T cell receptor beta chain was profiled in a study of T-cell memory formation after mild COVID-19. Overall study: Among the donors, TCR clusters were largely specific to each donor.

V lost 6 bases and J lost 4, with 10 bases in between. The CDR3 has 12 amino acids. TCRdb used MiXCR to reprocess the 5' RACE reads, holding one entry per CDR3 protein. The sample carries some 88,000 distinct CDR3 sequences, around a quarter recorded once. Sequencing was performed on PBMCs or a T cell subset sorted from them (not recorded which). This sequence was found in a man aged 18 to 30 who had mild COVID-19 (a few samples of this study predate the infection). Cell type and time point are not known. The V and J genes are TRBV12-3 or TRBV12-4 and TRBJ2-7; D remains ambiguous. CDR3 sequence reads: CASSRSLYEQYF. The CDR3 nucleotides read TGTGCCAGCAGCCGCAGCTTATACGAGCAGTACTTC.